This T cell receptor (beta chain) was observed in a study of shared clonotypes between healthy human individuals. Study-wide context: CD4 naive and memory got three plates each, CD8 naive two, CD8 memory one. General study results and limits: At large depth, rarefaction still showed sorted-subset sequencing to be incomplete. The represented genetic and exposure-history diversity was limited by the small number of donors.

CDR3 size: 16 residues. V was cut by 5 bases and J by 10 bases, with 24 bases left in between. Per the germline V gene, CDR1 is LNHDA and CDR2 is SQIVND (reference sequence). A remark on this clone: The antigen remains undetermined.

Template for every sorted-subset replicate PCR totaled around 210 ng DNA, 25,000 to 30,000 T cell genomes. Here immunoSEQ multiplex PCR was the method, and the copy in TCRdb shows in-frame clones only, minus some. The sample consists of around 560,000 clones, approximately 95% of them appearing once. Terminally differentiated effector memory CD45RA+ cells were excluded by CCR7 positive selection of CD45RO-negative cells. The TCR originated in a woman in her twenties or thirties in good health. The chain employs TRBV19 and TRBJ2-1; unclear D gene. Specimen: naive CD8+ T cells sorted from blood. The DNA for the CDR3 is TGTGCCAGTAGTGTCGGTGGGGATCCCTACGTTGAGGAGCAGTTCTTC. It specifies CASSVGGDPYVEEQFF.